This T cell receptor beta chain appears in the sequencing data of a study of Ad26.COV2.S vaccination and SARS-CoV-2 variants. Study information: Intramuscularly, Ad26.COV2.S was given either once or twice, 56 days apart. Study results and limitations: It was reported that spike-specific CD8+ and CD4+ T cell responses were substantially broad after vaccination.

In germline, CDR1 is LGHDT, CDR2 YNNKEL (reference sequence). The V segment lost 3 bases and the J segment 0 bases; nucleotides outside the gene matches: 5. The CDR3 extends over 18 amino acids. The treatment denotes: around 19 received Ad26.COV2.S at low or high dose, single or two shots; a few received placebo; per-sample allocation not given. After the first vaccine or placebo injection, samples were drawn on day 63. In Boston, the donor was an adult between 18-55 years of age. An Ad26 vector expressing Wuhan-strain SARS-CoV-2 spike served as the vaccine. Data came from immunoSEQ multiplex PCR; TCRdb stores just in-frame clones and leaves some out. This sample has about 480,000 clones; approximately 88% occur once, and the top ten carry roughly 12%. As regards this clone: What it binds is not known.

This specimen was peripheral blood, taken in a trial of Ad26.COV2.S vaccine versus placebo. V is TRBV3-1 (or the pseudogene TRBV3-2) and J is TRBJ2-1; 13 positions agree with TRBD2. The receptor was isolated from a person between 18 and 59 years old who received the Ad26.COV2.S COVID-19 vaccine or a placebo. CDR3 coding DNA: TGTGCCAGCAGCCAGGGGACTAGCGGGACCAGCTCCTACAATGAGCAGTTCTTC. Its protein is CASSQGTSGTSSYNEQFF.